This TCR beta chain was sequenced for a study of CD8 T cells in Susac syndrome. Study-level information: The Susac syndrome patients that were sequenced included over five with active disease and 8 or 9 in remission.

The RNA, 0.5 to 1 ug, was put through reverse transcription using random hexamers. Each CDR3 protein is one row after TCRdb ran MiXCR on the immunoSEQ multiplex PCR reads. The profile shows roughly 150,000 distinct CDR3 sequences, around 93% of them singletons. This receptor was identified in a human donor with Susac syndrome. Sequencing was carried out using CD8+ T cells from PBMCs.

In nucleotides, the CDR3 is TGTGCCAGCAGCCGCAGTAACTACGAGCAGTACTTC. This translates into CASSRSNYEQYF. This chain links TRBV11-2 with TRBJ2-7, with no clear D. CDR1 SGHAT and CDR2 FQNNGV come from the germline V gene. The CDR3 has 12 amino acids. Trimming removed 5 bases from V and 3 bases from J, with 8 bases in between.